This T cell receptor (beta chain) was captured in a study of blood T cell repertoires in COVID-19. The V end was cut by 1 base, the J end by 2 bases, with 9 bases between. CDR1 is LNHNV and CDR2 is YYDKDF in the germline V gene (reference sequence). The length of the CDR3 is 15 residues. The repertoire was sequenced with immunoSEQ multiplex PCR; TCRdb's copy has only in-frame clones and lacks some. This table has some 150,000 clones, roughly 87% appearing once. Sequencing was carried out using peripheral blood. This receptor was taken from a woman aged 45-60 years with acute or convalescent COVID-19. J is TRBJ1-3 and V is TRBV15; a possible D gene is TRBD1 (5 bases). CDR3 residues: CATSRGQQTGNTIYF. The CDR3, as DNA: TGTGCCACCAGCAGAGGACAGCAGACTGGAAACACCATATATTTT.